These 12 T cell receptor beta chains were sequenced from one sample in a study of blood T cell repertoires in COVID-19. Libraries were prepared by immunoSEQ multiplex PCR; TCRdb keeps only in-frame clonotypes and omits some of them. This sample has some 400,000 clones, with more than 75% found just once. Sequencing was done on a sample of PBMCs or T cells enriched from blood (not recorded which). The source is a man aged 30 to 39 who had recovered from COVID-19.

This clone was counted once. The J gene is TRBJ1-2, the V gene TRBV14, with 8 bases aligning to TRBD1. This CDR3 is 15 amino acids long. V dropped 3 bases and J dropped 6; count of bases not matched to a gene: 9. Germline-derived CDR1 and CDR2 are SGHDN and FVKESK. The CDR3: CASSQRTGQWNGYTF. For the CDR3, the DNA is TGTGCCAGCAGCCAGAGGACAGGGCAGTGGAATGGCTACACCTTC.

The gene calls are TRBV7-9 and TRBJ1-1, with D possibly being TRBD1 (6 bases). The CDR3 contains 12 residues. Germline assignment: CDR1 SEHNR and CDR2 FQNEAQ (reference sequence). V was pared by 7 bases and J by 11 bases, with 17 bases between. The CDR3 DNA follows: TGTGCCAGCAAAGCTCCCGGGACAATTGCTTTCTTT. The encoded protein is CASKAPGTIAFF.

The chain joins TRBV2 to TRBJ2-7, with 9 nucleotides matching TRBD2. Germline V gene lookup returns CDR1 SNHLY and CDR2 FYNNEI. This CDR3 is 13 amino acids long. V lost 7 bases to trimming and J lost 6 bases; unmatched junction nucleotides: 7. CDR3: CASNGGRGSEQYF. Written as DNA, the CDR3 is TGTGCCAGCAATGGCGGGAGGGGTTCCGAGCAGTACTTC.

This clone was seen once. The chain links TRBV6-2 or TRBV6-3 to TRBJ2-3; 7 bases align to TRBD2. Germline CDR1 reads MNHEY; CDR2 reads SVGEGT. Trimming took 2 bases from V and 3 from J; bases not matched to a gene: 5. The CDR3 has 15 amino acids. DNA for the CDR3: TGTGCCAGCAGTTACGCGGGGGACGCGACAGATACGCAGTATTTT. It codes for CASSYAGDATDTQYF.

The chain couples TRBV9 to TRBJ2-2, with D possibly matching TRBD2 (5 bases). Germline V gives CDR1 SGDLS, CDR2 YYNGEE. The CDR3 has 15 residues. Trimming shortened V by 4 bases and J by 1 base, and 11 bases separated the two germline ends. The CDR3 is CASSPTTLNTGELFF. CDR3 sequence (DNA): TGTGCCAGCAGCCCGACTACCCTGAACACCGGGGAGCTGTTTTTT.

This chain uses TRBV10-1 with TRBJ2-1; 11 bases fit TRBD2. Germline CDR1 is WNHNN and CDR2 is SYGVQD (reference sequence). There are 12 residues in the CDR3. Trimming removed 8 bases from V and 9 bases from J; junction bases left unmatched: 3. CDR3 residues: CASGGTSGEQFF. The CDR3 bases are TGCGCCAGCGGCGGGACTAGCGGTGAGCAGTTCTTC.

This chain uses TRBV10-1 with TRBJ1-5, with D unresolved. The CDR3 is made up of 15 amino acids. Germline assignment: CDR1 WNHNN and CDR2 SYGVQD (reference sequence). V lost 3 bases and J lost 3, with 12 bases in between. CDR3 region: CASSDSTDFNQPQHF. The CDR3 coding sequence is TGCGCCAGCAGTGATTCTACAGATTTCAATCAGCCCCAGCATTTT.

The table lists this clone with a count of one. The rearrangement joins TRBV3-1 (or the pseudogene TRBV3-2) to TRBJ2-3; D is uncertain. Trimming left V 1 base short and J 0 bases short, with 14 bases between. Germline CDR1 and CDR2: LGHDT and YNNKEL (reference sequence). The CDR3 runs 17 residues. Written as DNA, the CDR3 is TGTGCCAGCAGCCAAGGCCGGGTACGACCTAGCACAGATACGCAGTATTTT. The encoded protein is CASSQGRVRPSTDTQYF.

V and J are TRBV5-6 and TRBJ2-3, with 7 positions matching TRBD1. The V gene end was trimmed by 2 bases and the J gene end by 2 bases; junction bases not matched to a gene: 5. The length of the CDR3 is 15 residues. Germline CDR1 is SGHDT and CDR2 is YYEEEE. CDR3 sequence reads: CASSFRDSYTDTQYF. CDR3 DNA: TGTGCCAGCAGCTTCCGGGACAGCTACACAGATACGCAGTATTTT.

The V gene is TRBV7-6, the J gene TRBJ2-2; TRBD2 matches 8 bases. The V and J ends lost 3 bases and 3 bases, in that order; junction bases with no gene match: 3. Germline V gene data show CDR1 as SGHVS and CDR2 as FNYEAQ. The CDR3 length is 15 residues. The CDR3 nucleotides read TGTGCCAGCAGCTTGGGACTAGTGCACACCGGGGAGCTGTTTTTT. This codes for CASSLGLVHTGELFF.

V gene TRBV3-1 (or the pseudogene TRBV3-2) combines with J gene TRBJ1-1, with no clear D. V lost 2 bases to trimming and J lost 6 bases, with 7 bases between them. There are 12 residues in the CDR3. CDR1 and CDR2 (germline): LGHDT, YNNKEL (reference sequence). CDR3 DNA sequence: TGTGCCAGCAGCCAATACAGTTCTGAAGCTTTCTTT. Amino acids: CASSQYSSEAFF.

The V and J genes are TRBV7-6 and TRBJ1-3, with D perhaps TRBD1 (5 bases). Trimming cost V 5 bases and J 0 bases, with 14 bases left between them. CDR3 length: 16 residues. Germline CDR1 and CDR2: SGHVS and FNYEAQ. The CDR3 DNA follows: TGTGCCAGCAGCGGCGGGACTCCGAGCTCTGGAAACACCATATATTTT. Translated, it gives CASSGGTPSSGNTIYF.